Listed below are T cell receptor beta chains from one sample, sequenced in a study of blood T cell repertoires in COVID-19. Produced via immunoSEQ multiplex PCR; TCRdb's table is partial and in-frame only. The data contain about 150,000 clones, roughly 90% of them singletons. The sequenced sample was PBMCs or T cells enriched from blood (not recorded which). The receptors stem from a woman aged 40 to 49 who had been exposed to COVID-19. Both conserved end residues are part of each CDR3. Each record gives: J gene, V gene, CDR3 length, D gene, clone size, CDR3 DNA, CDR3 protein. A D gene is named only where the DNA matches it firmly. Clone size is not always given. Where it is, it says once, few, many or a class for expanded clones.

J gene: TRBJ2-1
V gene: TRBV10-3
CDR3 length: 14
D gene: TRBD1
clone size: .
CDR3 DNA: TGTGCCATCAGTGAACAGGGGTCCTACAATGAGCAGTTCTTC
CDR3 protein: CAISEQGSYNEQFF

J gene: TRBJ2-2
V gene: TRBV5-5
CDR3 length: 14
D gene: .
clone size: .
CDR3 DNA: TGTGCCAGCAGCTTGGAACAGGGCACCGGGGAGCTGTTTTTT
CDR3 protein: CASSLEQGTGELFF

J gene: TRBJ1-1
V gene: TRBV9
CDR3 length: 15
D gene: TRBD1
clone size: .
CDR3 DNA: TGTGCCAGCAGCGTAGTGGGACAGGCAGGCGCTGAAGCTTTCTTT
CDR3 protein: CASSVVGQAGAEAFF

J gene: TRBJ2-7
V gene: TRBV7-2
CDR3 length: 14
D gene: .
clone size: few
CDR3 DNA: TGTGCCAGCAGCTTAGCATCGGTGTCCTACGAGCAGTACTTC
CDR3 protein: CASSLASVSYEQYF

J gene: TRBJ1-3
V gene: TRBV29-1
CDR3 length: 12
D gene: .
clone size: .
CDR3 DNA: TGCAGCGTTGCGTCCTCTGGAAACACCATATATTTT
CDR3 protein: CSVASSGNTIYF

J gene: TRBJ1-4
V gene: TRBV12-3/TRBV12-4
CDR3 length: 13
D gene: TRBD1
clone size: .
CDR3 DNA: TGTGCCAGCAGGGACAGGGAAAACGAAAAACTGTTTTTT
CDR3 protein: CASRDRENEKLFF

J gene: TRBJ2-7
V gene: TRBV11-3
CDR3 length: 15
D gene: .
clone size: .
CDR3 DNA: TGTGCCAGCAGCTCCGGGGTGGCGGGCTCCTACGAGCAGTACTTC
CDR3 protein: CASSSGVAGSYEQYF

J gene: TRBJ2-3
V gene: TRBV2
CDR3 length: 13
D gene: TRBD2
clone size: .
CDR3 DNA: TGTGCCAGCAAGAGGCGGGAGGAGGATACGCAGTATTTT
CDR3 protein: CASKRREEDTQYF

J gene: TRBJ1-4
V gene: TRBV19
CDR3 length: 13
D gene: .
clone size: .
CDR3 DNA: TGTGCCAGTAGTGCCCAACTAAATGAAAAACTGTTTTTT
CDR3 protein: CASSAQLNEKLFF

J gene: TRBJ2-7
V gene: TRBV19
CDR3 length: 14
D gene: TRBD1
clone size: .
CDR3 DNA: TGTGCCAGTAGGCCGACAGGGTGGGACTACGAGCAGTACTTC
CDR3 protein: CASRPTGWDYEQYF

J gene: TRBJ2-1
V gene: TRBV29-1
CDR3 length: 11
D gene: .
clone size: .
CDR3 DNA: TGCAGCGTTATTCCGAGGGATGAGCAGTTCTTC
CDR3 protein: CSVIPRDEQFF

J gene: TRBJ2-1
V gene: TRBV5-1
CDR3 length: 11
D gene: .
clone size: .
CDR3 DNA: TGCGCCAGCAGCTTGGTCAGTGAGCAGTTCTTC
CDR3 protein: CASSLVSEQFF

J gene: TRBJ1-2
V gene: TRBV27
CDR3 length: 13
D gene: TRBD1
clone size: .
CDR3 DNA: TGTGCCAGCAGTCAGGACAGGGACTATGGCTACACCTTC
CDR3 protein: CASSQDRDYGYTF

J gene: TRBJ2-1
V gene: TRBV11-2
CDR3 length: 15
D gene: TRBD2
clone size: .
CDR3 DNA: TGTGCCAGCAGCTCGACTAGCGGGAGATGGAATGAGCAGTTCTTC
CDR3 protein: CASSSTSGRWNEQFF

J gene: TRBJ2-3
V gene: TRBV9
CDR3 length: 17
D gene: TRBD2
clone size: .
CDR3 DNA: TGTGCCAGCAGCGGGGGACTAGCGGGAACTGGCACAGATACGCAGTATTTT
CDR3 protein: CASSGGLAGTGTDTQYF

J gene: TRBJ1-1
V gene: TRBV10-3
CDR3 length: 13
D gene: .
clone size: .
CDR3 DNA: TGTGCCACCCAAGCGGTATCGGACACTGAAGCTTTCTTT
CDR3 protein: CATQAVSDTEAFF

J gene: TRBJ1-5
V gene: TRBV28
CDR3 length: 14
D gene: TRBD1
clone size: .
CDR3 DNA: TGTGCCAGCAGCTTACAGGGGAGGGAGCAGCCCCAGCATTTT
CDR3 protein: CASSLQGREQPQHF

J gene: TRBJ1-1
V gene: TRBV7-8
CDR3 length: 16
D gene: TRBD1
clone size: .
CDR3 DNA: TGTGCCAGCAGCGCCGGGACAGGGGGCATGAACACTGAAGCTTTCTTT
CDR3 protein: CASSAGTGGMNTEAFF

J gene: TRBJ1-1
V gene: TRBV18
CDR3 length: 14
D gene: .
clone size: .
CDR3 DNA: TGTGCCAGCTCATCCGGACAGACGAACACTGAAGCTTTCTTT
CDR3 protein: CASSSGQTNTEAFF

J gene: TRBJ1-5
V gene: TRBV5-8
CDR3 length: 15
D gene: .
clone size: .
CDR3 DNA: TGTGCCAGCAGCTTGGGGGTGGTAAGAGGGCAGCCCCAGCATTTT
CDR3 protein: CASSLGVVRGQPQHF

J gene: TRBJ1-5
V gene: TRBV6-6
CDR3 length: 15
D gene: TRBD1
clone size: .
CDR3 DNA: TGTGCCAGCACAGGGGGCGCGGGGGGCAATCAGCCCCAGCATTTT
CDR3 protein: CASTGGAGGNQPQHF

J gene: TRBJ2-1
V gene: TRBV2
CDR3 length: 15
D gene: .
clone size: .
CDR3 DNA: TGTGCCAGCAAAGATGACGCCCGGAGGTACAATGAGCAGTTCTTC
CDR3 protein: CASKDDARRYNEQFF